The source of this T cell receptor (beta chain) is a study of CD8+CD57+ T cells in acquired aplastic anemia. About the research overall: Recorded DNA amounts for sorted CD4+ and CD8+ cells had an average of around 3.5 ug.

CDR3 length: 16 amino acids. The trim removed 6 bases at V and 5 bases at J, leaving 12 bases unmatched. CDR1 is DFQATT and CDR2 is SNEGSKA in the germline V gene (reference sequence). CDR3 and TCR beta VDJ profiling relied on a genomic DNA template. TCRdb re-called the reads with MiXCR, one entry per CDR3 protein. The table lists over 150,000 distinct CDR3 sequences, nearly 50% of them singletons. On this clonotype: Its target is not known.

Overall study findings and caveats: With respect to CD8+ Simpson's diversity, patients and controls did not differ significantly.

CD8+CD57+ cell expansion, shown by flow cytometry, had occurred in the patients selected for sequencing. With no exception, the patients had severe acquired aplastic anemia. Blood came from patients not yet given any therapy. The material sequenced was sorted CD4+, CD8+, or CD8+CD57+ T cells (not recorded which) from PBMCs. This sequence originates from a human donor with aplastic anemia. V is TRBV20-1 and J is TRBJ2-5; TRBD2 agrees at 13 bases. The CDR3 DNA sequence: TGCAGTGCCTCGCCACTAGCGGGGGGGCCGAAGGAGACCCAGTACTTC. Protein sequence: CSASPLAGGPKETQYF.